A few counts support the clone carrying this T cell receptor (beta chain). Amplification yielded TCR beta CDR3 regions, with RNA transcripts as the source. First-round RT-PCR targeting the TCR CDR3 was performed with the HTBI primer set. One entry per CDR3 protein results from TCRdb running MiXCR on the multiplex PCR reads. The table records nearly 750,000 distinct CDR3 sequences, 30% to 40% of them present only once. V lost 5 bases to trimming and J lost 0 bases; unmatched junction nucleotides: 13. Germline V CDR1 and CDR2: MNHEY, SVGEGT. This CDR3 contains 17 residues. These data are taken from a study of T cells in Graves' hyperthyroidism and ophthalmopathy. Stable hyperthyroidism: no ophthalmopathy progression over 18 months of follow-up.

Sequencing used blood. The V gene is TRBV6-2 or TRBV6-3, the J gene TRBJ2-7; 7 nucleotides line up with TRBD1. The source is a woman between 35 and 50 years old with Graves' hyperthyroidism. CDR3 coding DNA: TGTGCCAGCAGTCCAAATTGGGACAGTCGTAGCTCCTACGAGCAGTACTTC. It yields the protein CASSPNWDSRSSYEQYF.